This TCR beta chain was identified in a study of T cell changes during pregnancy in multiple sclerosis. Measured with immunoSEQ multiplex PCR; TCRdb has only the in-frame clones, and not every one. The repertoire holds tens of thousands of clones, with over 75% as singletons. The CDR3 covers 16 residues. Germline V gives CDR1 SGHNT, CDR2 YENEEA. V lost 1 base, J lost 6 bases, and 8 bases stayed unmatched. The origin of this receptor is a female donor in good health, enrolled as a control in a pregnancy study. This specimen was CD4+ T cells from peripheral blood mononuclear cells, taken in the first trimester of pregnancy. V gene TRBV11-3 combines with J gene TRBJ2-2; 7 bases fit TRBD1. CDR3 in DNA: TGTGCCAGCAGCTTAGCCAACAGGGGCGGGTCCGGGGAGCTGTTTTTT. Translation gives CASSLANRGGSGELFF. The full variable domain, in which reference TRBV11-3 and TRBJ2-2 provide the parts outside the CDR3, is EAGVVQSPRYKIIEKKQPVAFWCNPISGHNTLYWYLQNLGQGPELLIRYENEEAVDDSQLPKDRFSAERLKGVDSTLKIQPAELGDSAVYLCASSLANRGGSGELFFGEGSRLTVL.